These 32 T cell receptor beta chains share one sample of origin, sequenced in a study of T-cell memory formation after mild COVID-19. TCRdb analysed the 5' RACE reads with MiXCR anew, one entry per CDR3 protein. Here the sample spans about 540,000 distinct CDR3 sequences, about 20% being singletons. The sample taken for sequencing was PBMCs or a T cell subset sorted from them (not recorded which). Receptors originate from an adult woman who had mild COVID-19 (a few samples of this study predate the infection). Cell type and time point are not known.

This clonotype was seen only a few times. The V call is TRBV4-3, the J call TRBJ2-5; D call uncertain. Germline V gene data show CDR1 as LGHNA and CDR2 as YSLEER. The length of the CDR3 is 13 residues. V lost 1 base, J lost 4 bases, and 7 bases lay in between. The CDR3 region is CASSQGEGETQYF. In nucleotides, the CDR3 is TGCGCCAGCAGCCAAGGGGAAGGAGAGACCCAGTACTTC.

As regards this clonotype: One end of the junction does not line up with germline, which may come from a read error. This CDR3 is CSARDLSLRAVF. For the CDR3, the DNA is TGCAGTGCTAGAGATCTCTCACTCCGGGCGGTTTTT. The J gene is TRBJ1-4, the V gene TRBV20-1; D gene uncertain. The CDR3 contains 12 residues. From germline, CDR1 is DFQATT and CDR2 SNEGSKA (reference sequence).

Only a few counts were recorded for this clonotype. CDR3: CASSLVGTSSTLAYEQYF. The CDR3, as DNA: TGTGCCAGCAGCTTAGTAGGGACTAGCTCTACCCTGGCCTACGAGCAGTACTTC. The V and J genes are TRBV7-8 and TRBJ2-7; TRBD2 matches at 9 bases. Looked up from germline, CDR1 is SGHVS and CDR2 is FQNEAQ. The V and J ends lost 1 base and 2 bases, in that order; junction bases with no gene match: 12. The CDR3 runs to 18 residues.

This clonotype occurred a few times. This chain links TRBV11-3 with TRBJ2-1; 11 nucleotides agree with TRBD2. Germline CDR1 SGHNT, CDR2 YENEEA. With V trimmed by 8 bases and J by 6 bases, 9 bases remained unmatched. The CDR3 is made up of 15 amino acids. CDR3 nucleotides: TGTGCCAGCGGCCTATTGACTAGCGGGGCCAATGAGCAGTTCTTC. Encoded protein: CASGLLTSGANEQFF.

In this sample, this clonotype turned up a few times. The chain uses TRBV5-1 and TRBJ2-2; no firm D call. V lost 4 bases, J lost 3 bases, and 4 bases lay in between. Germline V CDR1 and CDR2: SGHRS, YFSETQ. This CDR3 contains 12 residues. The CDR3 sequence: CASSQDTGELFF. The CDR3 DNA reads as TGCGCCAGCAGCCAAGACACCGGGGAGCTGTTTTTT.

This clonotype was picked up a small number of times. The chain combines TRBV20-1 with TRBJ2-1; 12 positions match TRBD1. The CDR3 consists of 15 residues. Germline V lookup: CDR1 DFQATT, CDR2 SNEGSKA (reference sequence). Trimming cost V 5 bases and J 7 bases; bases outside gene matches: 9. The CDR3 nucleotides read TGCAGTGCTCTAACCCCGGGACAGGGGGCGAATGAGCAGTTCTTC. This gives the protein CSALTPGQGANEQFF.

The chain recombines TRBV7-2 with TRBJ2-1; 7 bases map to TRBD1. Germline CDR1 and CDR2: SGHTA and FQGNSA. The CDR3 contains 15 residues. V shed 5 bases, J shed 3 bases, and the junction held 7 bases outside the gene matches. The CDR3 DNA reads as TGTGCCAGCAGCCCAGGACAGGATTTCTACAATGAGCAGTTCTTC. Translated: CASSPGQDFYNEQFF.

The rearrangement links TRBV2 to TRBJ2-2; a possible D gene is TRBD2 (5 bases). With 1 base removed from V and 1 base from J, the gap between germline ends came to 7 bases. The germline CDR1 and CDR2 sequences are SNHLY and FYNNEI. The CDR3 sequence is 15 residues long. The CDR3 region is CASSEVGRNTGELFF. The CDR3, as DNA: TGTGCCAGCAGTGAAGTTGGGAGGAACACCGGGGAGCTGTTTTTT. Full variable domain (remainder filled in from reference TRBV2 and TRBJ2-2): EPEVTQTPSHQVTQMGQEVILRCVPISNHLYFYWYRQILGQKVEFLVSFYNNEISEKSEIFDDQFSVERPDGSNFTLKIRSTKLEDSAMYFCASSEVGRNTGELFFGEGSRLTVL.

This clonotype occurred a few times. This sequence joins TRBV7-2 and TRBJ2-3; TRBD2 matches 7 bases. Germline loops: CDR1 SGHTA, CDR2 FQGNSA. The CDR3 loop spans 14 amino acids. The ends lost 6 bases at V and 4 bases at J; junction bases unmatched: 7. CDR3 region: CASRGGSFADTQYF. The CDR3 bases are TGTGCCAGCAGGGGCGGGAGTTTCGCAGATACGCAGTATTTT.

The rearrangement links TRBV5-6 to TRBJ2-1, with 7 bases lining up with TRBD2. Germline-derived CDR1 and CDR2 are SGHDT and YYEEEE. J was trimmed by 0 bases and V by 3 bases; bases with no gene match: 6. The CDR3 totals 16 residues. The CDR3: CASSSPSGLSYNEQFF. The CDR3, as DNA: TGTGCCAGCAGCTCGCCTAGCGGACTCTCCTACAATGAGCAGTTCTTC.

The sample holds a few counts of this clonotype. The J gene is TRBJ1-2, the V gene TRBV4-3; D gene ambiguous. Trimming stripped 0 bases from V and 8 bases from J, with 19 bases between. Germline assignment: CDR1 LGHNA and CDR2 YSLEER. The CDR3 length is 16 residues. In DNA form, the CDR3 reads TGCGCCAGCAGCCAAGAGGTCTCCATAGGGCCCGGGGGCTACACCTTC. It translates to CASSQEVSIGPGGYTF.

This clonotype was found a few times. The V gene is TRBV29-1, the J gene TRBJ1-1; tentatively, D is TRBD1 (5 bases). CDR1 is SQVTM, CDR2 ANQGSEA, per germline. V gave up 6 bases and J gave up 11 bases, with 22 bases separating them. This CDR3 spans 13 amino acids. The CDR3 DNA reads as TGCAGCGTACATTTGGGGCAGGGAGGAGCGGCTTTCTTT. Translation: CSVHLGQGGAAFF.

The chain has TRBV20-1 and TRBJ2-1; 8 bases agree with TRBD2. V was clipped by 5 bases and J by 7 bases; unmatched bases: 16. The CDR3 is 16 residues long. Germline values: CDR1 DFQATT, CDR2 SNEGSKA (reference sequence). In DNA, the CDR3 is TGCAGTGCTGACTCCCACCGGGGGGGGCCGTGGAATGAGCAGTTCTTC. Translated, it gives CSADSHRGGPWNEQFF.

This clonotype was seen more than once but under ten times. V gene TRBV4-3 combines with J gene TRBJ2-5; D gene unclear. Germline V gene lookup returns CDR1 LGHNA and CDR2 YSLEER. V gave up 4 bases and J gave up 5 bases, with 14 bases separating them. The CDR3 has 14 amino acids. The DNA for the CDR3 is TGCGCCAGCAGCCTAGGATACCCTAGGGAGACCCAGTACTTC. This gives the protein CASSLGYPRETQYF.

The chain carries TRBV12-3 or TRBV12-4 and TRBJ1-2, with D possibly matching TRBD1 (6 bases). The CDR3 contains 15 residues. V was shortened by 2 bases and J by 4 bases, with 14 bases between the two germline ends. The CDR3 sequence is CASSLFGQLTYGYTF. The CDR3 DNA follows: TGTGCCAGCAGTTTATTTGGACAGTTGACCTATGGCTACACCTTC.

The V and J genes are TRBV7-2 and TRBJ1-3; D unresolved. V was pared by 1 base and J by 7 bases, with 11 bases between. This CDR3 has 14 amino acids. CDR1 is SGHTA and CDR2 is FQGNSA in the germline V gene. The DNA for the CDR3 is TGTGCCAGCAGCTTAGGAGGGTTCGGGAACACCATATATTTT. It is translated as CASSLGGFGNTIYF.

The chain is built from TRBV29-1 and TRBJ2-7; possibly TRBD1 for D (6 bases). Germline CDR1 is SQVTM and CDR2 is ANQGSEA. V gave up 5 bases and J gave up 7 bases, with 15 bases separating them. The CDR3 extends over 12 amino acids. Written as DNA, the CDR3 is TGCAGCGTTAGGCAGCAGGGGCGAGAGCAGTACTTC. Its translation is CSVRQQGREQYF.

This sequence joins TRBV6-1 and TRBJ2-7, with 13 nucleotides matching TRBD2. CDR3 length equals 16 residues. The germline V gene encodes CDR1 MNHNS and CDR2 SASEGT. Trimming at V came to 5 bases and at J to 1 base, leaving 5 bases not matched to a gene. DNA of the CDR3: TGTGCCAGCAGTTCTTGGACTAGCGGGAGATCCTACGAGCAGTACTTC. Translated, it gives CASSSWTSGRSYEQYF.

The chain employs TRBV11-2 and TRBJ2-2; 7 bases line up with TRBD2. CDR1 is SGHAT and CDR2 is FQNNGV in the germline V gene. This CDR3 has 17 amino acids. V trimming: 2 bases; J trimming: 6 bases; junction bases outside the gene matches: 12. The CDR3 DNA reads TGTGCCAGCAGCTTAAGATGGGAGGGCCTCGCTGCCGGGGAGCTGTTTTTT. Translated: CASSLRWEGLAAGELFF. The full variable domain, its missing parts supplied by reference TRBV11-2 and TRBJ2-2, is EAGVAQSPRYKIIEKRQSVAFWCNPISGHATLYWYQQILGQGPKLLIQFQNNGVVDDSQLPKDRFSAERLKGVDSTLKIQPAKLEDSAVYLCASSLRWEGLAAGELFFGEGSRLTVL.

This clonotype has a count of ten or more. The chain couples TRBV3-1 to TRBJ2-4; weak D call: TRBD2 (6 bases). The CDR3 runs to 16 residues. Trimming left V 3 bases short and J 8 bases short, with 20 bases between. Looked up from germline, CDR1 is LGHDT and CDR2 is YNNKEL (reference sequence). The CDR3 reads CASSQWDSPESDIQYF. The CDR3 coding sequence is TGTGCCAGCAGCCAGTGGGACTCGCCAGAGAGCGACATTCAGTACTTC.

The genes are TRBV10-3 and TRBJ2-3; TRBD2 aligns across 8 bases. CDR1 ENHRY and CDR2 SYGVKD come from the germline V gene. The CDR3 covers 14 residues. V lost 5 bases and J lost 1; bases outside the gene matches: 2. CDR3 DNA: TGTGCCATCAGTAGCGGGAGCCGCACAGATACGCAGTATTTT. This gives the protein CAISSGSRTDTQYF.

The CDR3 sequence is CSARGSHNEKLFF. In DNA, the CDR3 is TGCAGTGCTAGGGGCAGCCATAATGAAAAACTGTTTTTT. The chain is built from TRBV20-1 and TRBJ1-4; D is unclear. The V gene lost 3 bases and the J gene lost 4 bases, with 9 bases spanning the gap. Germline CDR1 DFQATT, CDR2 SNEGSKA (reference sequence). The CDR3 covers 13 residues.

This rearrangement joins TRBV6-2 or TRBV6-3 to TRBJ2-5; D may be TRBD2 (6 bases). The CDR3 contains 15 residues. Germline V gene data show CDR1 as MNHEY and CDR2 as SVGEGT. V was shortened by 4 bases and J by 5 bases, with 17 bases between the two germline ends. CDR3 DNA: TGTGCCAGCAGTTCGGGGGACCACCTCTTGGAGACCCAGTACTTC. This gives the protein CASSSGDHLLETQYF.

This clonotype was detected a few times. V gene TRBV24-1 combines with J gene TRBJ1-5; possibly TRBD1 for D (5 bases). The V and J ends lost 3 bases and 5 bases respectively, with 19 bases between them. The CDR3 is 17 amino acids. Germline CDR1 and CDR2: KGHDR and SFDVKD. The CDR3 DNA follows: TGTGCCACCAGTGATACGGGACTAGGGAAGATCCATCAGCCCCAGCATTTT. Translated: CATSDTGLGKIHQPQHF.

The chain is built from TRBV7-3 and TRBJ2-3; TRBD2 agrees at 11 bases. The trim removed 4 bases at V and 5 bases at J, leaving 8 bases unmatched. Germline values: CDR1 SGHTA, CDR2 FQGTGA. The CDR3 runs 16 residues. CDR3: CASSSGLAGPGDTQYF. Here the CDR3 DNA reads TGTGCCAGCAGCTCCGGACTAGCGGGTCCCGGAGATACGCAGTATTTT.

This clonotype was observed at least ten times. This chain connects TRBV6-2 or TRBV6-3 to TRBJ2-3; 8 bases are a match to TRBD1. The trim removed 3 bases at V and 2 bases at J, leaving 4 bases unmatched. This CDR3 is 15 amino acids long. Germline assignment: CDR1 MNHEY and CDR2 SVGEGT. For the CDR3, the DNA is TGTGCCAGCAGTTATGGGGACAGGACCACAGATACGCAGTATTTT. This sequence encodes CASSYGDRTTDTQYF.

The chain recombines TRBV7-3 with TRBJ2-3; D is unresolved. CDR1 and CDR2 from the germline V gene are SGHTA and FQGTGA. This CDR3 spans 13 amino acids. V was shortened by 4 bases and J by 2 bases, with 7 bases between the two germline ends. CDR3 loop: CASSSTITDTQYF. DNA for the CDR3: TGTGCCAGCAGCTCCACCATCACAGATACGCAGTATTTT.

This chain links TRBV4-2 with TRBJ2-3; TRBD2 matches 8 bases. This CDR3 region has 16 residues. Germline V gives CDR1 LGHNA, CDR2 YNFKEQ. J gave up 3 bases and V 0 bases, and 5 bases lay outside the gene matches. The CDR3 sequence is CASSQDEASGTDTQYF. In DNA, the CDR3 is TGTGCCAGCAGCCAAGATGAGGCTAGCGGGACAGATACGCAGTATTTT.

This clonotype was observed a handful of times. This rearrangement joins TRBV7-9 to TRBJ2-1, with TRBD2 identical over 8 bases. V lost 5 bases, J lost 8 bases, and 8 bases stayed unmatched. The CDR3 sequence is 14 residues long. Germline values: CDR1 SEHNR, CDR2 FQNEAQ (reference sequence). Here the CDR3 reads CASSHSGASDEQFF. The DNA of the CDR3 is TGTGCCAGCAGCCATAGCGGGGCAAGCGATGAGCAGTTCTTC. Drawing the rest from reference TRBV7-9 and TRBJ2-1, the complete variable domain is DTGVSQNPRHKITKRGQNVTFRCDPISEHNRLYWYRQTLGQGPEFLTYFQNEAQLEKSRLLSDRFSAERPKGSFSTLEIQRTEQGDSAMYLCASSHSGASDEQFFGPGTRLTVL.

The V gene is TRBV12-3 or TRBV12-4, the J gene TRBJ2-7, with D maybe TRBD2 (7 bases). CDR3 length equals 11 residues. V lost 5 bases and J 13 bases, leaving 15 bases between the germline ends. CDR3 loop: CASSIFGGPYF. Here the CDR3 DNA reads TGTGCCAGCAGTATCTTCGGGGGGCCCTACTTC.

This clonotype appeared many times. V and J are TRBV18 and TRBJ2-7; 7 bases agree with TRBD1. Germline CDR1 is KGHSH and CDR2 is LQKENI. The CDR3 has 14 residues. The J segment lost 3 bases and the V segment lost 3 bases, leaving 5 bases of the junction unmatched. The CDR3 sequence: CASSPGRTGYEQYF. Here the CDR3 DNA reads TGTGCCAGCTCACCTGGTCGGACAGGCTACGAGCAGTACTTC.

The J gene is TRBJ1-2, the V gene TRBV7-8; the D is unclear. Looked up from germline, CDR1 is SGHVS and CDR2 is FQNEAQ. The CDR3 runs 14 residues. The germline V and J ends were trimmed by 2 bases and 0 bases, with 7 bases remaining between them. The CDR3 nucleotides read TGTGCCAGCAGCTTACACGGACCTAACTATGGCTACACCTTC. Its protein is CASSLHGPNYGYTF.